These 21 T cell receptor beta chains were sequenced from one sample in a study of T cell responses to AZD1222 COVID-19 vaccine. Generated by immunoSEQ multiplex PCR, the TCRdb table keeps only in-frame clones and is missing some. The data contain about 150,000 clones, 94% of them singletons. The sequenced sample was peripheral blood, obtained on day 0 of AZD1222 vaccination. These receptors all come from an adult in good health.

This rearrangement joins TRBV23-1 to TRBJ2-2; 8 bases align to TRBD1. TRBV23-1 is an ORF for which the function is uncertain. J was trimmed by 1 base and V by 6 bases; bases with no gene match: 13. The CDR3 has 18 residues. For the CDR3, the DNA is TGCGCCAGCAGAACGGGACAGGAAATTGTCGGGAACACCGGGGAGCTGTTTTTT. This translates into CASRTGQEIVGNTGELFF.

The chain joins TRBV11-1 to TRBJ1-1; D gene uncertain. Germline lookup yields CDR1 SGHAT and CDR2 FQDESV (reference sequence). The CDR3 spans 12 residues. The V end lost 3 bases, the J end lost 0 bases, and 2 bases lay between the germline ends. CDR3 sequence reads: CASSFMNTEAFF. The CDR3, as DNA: TGTGCCAGCAGCTTTATGAACACTGAAGCTTTCTTT.

The chain uses TRBV27 and TRBJ2-7; unclear D gene. CDR1 is MNHEY, CDR2 SMNVEV, per germline (reference sequence). The length of the CDR3 is 11 residues. V lost 0 bases and J lost 3, with 0 bases in between. CDR3 loop: CASSLSYEQYV. Here the CDR3 DNA reads TGTGCCAGCAGTTTATCCTACGAGCAGTACGTC.

V and J are TRBV28 and TRBJ2-1; TRBD2 might be the D (6 bases). Per the germline V gene, CDR1 is MDHEN and CDR2 is SYDVKM. The CDR3 runs to 11 residues. V lost 6 bases, J lost 12 bases, and 12 bases lay in between. The CDR3 loop reads CASSPTRGQFF. The CDR3 region has the DNA TGTGCCAGCAGCCCTACGCGGGGGCAGTTCTTC.

This CDR3 reads CASSQVAGGDTQYF. The DNA for the CDR3 is TGTGCCAGCAGCCAAGTGGCCGGTGGGGATACGCAGTATTTT. This chain uses TRBV4-2 with TRBJ2-3; D not certain. Per the germline V gene, CDR1 is LGHNA and CDR2 is YNFKEQ. V was clipped by 1 base and J by 6 bases, with 11 bases between them. CDR3 length: 14 amino acids.

The genes are TRBV11-2 and TRBJ2-5; D tentatively fits TRBD1 or TRBD2 (6 bases each). The ends were cut back, 1 base at V and 5 bases at J, with 14 bases in the middle. Germline V CDR1 and CDR2: SGHAT, FQNNGV. The CDR3 has 15 amino acids. CDR3 nucleotide sequence: TGTGCCAGCAGCTTAGGGGGGGCAAAGGAGGAGACCCAGTACTTC. Its translation: CASSLGGAKEETQYF.

The rearrangement uses TRBV19 and TRBJ1-2; no definite D call. The germline V gene has CDR1 LNHDA and CDR2 SQIVND (reference sequence). V shed 4 bases and J shed 7 bases, with 10 bases lying between them. The CDR3 sequence is 12 residues long. The CDR3 is CASSTTWGGYTF. For the CDR3, the DNA is TGTGCCAGTAGTACGACCTGGGGTGGCTACACCTTC.

V gene TRBV5-1 combines with J gene TRBJ2-3, with TRBD2 matching 8 bases. J lost 5 bases, V lost 7 bases, and 9 bases had no gene match. Germline V gives CDR1 SGHRS, CDR2 YFSETQ. The CDR3 consists of 14 residues. CDR3 sequence reads: CASGDRGGVDTQYF. CDR3 DNA: TGCGCCAGCGGGGACCGGGGGGGCGTAGATACGCAGTATTTT. Supplemented by reference TRBV5-1 and TRBJ2-3, the full variable domain reads KAGVTQTPRYLIKTRGQQVTLSCSPISGHRSVSWYQQTPGQGLQFLFEYFSETQRNKGNFPGRFSGRQFSNSRSEMNVSTLELGDSALYLCASGDRGGVDTQYFGPGTRLTVL.

Only one count was recorded for this clone. The chain uses TRBV27 and TRBJ1-2, with D possibly being TRBD1 (6 bases). V lost 5 bases and J 4 bases, leaving 11 bases between the germline ends. The CDR3 length is 13 residues. Germline CDR1 MNHEY, CDR2 SMNVEV (reference sequence). CDR3 protein: CASSLQGPYGYTF. Here the CDR3 DNA reads TGTGCCAGCAGTCTACAGGGTCCCTATGGCTACACCTTC.

This chain uses TRBV19 with TRBJ1-2; the match to TRBD1 covers 9 bases. The germline CDR1 and CDR2 sequences are LNHDA and SQIVND (reference sequence). The J segment lost 8 bases and the V segment lost 3 bases, leaving 7 bases of the junction unmatched. This CDR3 is built from 14 residues. The CDR3 nucleotides are TGTGCCAGTAGTATCCCGGACAGGGGCCGAGGCTACACCTTC. Translating gives CASSIPDRGRGYTF.

The chain employs TRBV2 and TRBJ2-1; 8 nucleotides match TRBD1. V lost 2 bases and J lost 3; bases outside the gene matches: 0. Germline assignment: CDR1 SNHLY and CDR2 FYNNEI. CDR3 length: 14 amino acids. Here the CDR3 DNA reads TGTGCCAGCAGTGAAACAGGGGGCTACAATGAGCAGTTCTTC. Amino acid sequence: CASSETGGYNEQFF.

The chain joins TRBV2 to TRBJ2-3, with D perhaps given as TRBD1 or TRBD2 (5 bases each). The germline gives CDR1 SNHLY, CDR2 FYNNEI. CDR3 length: 16 residues. V was clipped by 4 bases and J by 6 bases, with 20 bases between them. In DNA, the CDR3 is TGTGCCAGCAGTGCAGGGACGCCGGGGATAATCGATACGCAGTATTTT. The encoded protein is CASSAGTPGIIDTQYF.

V usage is TRBV5-6 and J usage is TRBJ2-1; D gene ambiguous. V gave up 0 bases and J gave up 5 bases, with 12 bases separating them. Germline CDR1 and CDR2: SGHDT and YYEEEE. The CDR3 has 15 residues. The CDR3 region has the DNA TGTGCCAGCAGCTTGGAGCTGGGGATGGACAATGAGCAGTTCTTC. Translation: CASSLELGMDNEQFF.

This chain connects TRBV5-4 to TRBJ1-1; D unclear. Trimming shortened V by 0 bases and J by 5 bases, and 8 bases separated the two germline ends. The CDR3 runs to 13 residues. The germline V gene encodes CDR1 SGHNT and CDR2 YYREEE (reference sequence). CDR3 DNA sequence: TGTGCCAGCAGCTTGGGCGCGGAAACTGAAGCTTTCTTT. It is translated as CASSLGAETEAFF.

The V and J genes are TRBV15 and TRBJ1-4, with 12 bases aligning to TRBD1. CDR1 is LNHNV and CDR2 is YYDKDF in the germline V gene (reference sequence). J was trimmed by 5 bases and V by 4 bases; bases with no gene match: 5. CDR3 size: 16 residues. As DNA, the CDR3 is TGTGCCACCAGCACCGGGACAGGGGGCGGGAATGAAAAACTGTTTTTT. Protein product: CATSTGTGGGNEKLFF.

The V gene is TRBV10-3, the J gene TRBJ2-3, with 9 nucleotides matching TRBD1. J gave up 3 bases and V 7 bases, and 11 bases lay outside the gene matches. The CDR3 runs to 16 residues. Germline V lookup: CDR1 ENHRY, CDR2 SYGVKD. In DNA form, the CDR3 reads TGTGCCATCATGGGGTCGGGACAGGGAATGACAGATACGCAGTATTTT. It is translated as CAIMGSGQGMTDTQYF.

The V gene is TRBV6-5, the J gene TRBJ1-1; D gene ambiguous. The CDR3 is 13 residues long. V lost 5 bases and J 1 base, leaving 8 bases between the germline ends. Germline CDR1 reads MNHEY; CDR2 reads SVGAGI. CDR3 in amino acids: CASSKGQNTEAFF. DNA for the CDR3: TGTGCCAGCAGTAAGGGCCAGAACACTGAAGCTTTCTTT.

The chain employs TRBV3-1 (or the pseudogene TRBV3-2) and TRBJ1-4; TRBD1 is a possible D gene (5 bases). Trimming removed 0 bases from V and 4 bases from J, with 9 bases in between. The CDR3 contains 15 residues. CDR1 and CDR2 (germline): LGHDT, YNNKEL (reference sequence). As DNA, the CDR3 is TGTGCCAGCAGCCAAGAAAACAGGTTTAATGAAAAACTGTTTTTT. This codes for CASSQENRFNEKLFF.

The genes are TRBV4-2 and TRBJ1-4; D not certain. Germline values: CDR1 LGHNA, CDR2 YNFKEQ. The V and J ends lost 0 bases and 8 bases respectively, with 13 bases between them. The CDR3 is 15 residues long. This chain's CDR3 is CASSQEGNNGEKLFF. CDR3 sequence (DNA): TGTGCCAGCAGCCAAGAAGGCAACAATGGCGAAAAACTGTTTTTT.

This clone appeared a few times. The genes are TRBV28 and TRBJ1-1; 7 bases fit TRBD1. The CDR3 sequence is 15 residues long. Trimming at V came to 5 bases and at J to 0 bases, leaving 6 bases not matched to a gene. Germline V gives CDR1 MDHEN, CDR2 SYDVKM. The DNA of the CDR3 is TGTGCCAGCAGTAGACAGGGCGGGATGAACACTGAAGCTTTCTTT. Encoded protein: CASSRQGGMNTEAFF.

The chain joins TRBV5-6 to TRBJ2-7; no firm D call. Trimming shortened V by 2 bases and J by 6 bases, and 12 bases separated the two germline ends. Germline V CDR1 and CDR2: SGHDT, YYEEEE. The CDR3 is 13 amino acids. CDR3 in amino acids: CASSLVSSLEQYV. The CDR3 region has the DNA TGTGCCAGCAGCTTAGTCTCTTCCCTCGAGCAGTACGTC.